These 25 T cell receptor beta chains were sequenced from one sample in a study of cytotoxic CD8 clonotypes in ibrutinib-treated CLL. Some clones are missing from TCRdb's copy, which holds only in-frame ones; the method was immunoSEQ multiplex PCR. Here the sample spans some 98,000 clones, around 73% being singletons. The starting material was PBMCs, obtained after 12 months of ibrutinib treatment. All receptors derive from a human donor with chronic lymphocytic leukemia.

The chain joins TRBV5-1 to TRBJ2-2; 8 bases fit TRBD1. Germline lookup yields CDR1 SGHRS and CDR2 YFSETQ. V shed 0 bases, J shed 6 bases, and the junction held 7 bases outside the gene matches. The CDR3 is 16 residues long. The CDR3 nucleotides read TGCGCCAGCAGCTTGGACGGACAGGGCGTAGCCGGGGAGCTGTTTTTT. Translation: CASSLDGQGVAGELFF.

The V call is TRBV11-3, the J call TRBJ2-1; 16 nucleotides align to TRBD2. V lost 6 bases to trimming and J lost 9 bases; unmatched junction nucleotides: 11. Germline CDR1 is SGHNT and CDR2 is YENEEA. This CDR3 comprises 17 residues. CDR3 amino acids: CASSSGLAGGPYAEQFF. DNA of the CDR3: TGTGCCAGCAGTTCGGGACTAGCGGGGGGGCCCTACGCTGAGCAGTTCTTC.

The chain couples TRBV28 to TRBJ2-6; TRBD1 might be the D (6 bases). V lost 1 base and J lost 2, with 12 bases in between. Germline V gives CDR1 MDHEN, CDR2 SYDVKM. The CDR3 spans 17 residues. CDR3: CASSLSQGVPGANVLTF. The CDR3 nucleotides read TGTGCCAGCAGTTTATCACAGGGAGTACCTGGGGCCAACGTCCTGACTTTC.

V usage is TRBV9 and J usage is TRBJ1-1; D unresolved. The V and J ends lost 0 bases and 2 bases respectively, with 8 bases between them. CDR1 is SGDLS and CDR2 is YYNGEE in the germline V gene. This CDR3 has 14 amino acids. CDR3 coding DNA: TGTGCCAGCAGCGTAGACCCCTTTAACACTGAAGCTTTCTTT. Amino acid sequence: CASSVDPFNTEAFF.

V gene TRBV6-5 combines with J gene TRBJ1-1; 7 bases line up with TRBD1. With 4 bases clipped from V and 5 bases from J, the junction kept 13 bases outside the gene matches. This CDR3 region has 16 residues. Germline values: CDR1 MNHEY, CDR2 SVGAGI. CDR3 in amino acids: CASSSFRGGAWTEAFF. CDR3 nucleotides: TGTGCCAGCAGTTCCTTCAGGGGGGGTGCGTGGACTGAAGCTTTCTTT.

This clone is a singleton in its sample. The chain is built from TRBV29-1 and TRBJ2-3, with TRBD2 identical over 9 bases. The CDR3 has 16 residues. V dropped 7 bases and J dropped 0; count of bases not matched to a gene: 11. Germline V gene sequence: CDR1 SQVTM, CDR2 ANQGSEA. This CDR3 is CSATGAGGSSTDTQYF. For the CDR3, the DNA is TGCAGCGCCACGGGCGCGGGGGGGTCTAGCACAGATACGCAGTATTTT.

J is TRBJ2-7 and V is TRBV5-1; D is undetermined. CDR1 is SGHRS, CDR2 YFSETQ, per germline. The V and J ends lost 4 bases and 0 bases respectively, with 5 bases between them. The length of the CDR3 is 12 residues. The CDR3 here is CASSPSSYEQYF. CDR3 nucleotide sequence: TGCGCCAGCAGCCCGTCCTCCTACGAGCAGTACTTC.

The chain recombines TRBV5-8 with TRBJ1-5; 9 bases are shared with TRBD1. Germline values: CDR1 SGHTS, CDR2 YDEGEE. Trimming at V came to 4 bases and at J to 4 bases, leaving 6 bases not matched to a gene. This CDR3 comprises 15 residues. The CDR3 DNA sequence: TGTGCCAGCAGCCCCGGGACAGGGCCGAATCAGCCCCAGCATTTT. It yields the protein CASSPGTGPNQPQHF.

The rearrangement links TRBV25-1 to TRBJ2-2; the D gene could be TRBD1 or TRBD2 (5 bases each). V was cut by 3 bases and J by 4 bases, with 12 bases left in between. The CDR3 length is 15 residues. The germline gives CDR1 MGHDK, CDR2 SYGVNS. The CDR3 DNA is TGTGCCAGCAGTGAGACCCGGGGCCCCACCGGGGAGCTGTTTTTT. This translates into CASSETRGPTGELFF.

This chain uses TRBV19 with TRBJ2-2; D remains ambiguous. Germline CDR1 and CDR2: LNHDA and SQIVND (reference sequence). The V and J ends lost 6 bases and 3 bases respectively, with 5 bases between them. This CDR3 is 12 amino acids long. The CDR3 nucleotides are TGTGCCAGTAGATCGGACACCGGGGAGCTGTTTTTT. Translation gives CASRSDTGELFF.

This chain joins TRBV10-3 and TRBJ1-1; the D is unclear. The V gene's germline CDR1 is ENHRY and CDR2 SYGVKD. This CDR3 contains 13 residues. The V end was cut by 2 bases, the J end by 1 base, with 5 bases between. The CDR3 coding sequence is TGTGCCATCAGTGAGGCCGGGAACACTGAAGCTTTCTTT. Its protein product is CAISEAGNTEAFF.

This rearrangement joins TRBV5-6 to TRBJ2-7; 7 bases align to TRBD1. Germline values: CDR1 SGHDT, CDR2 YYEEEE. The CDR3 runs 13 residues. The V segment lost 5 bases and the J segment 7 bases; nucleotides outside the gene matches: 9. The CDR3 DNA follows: TGTGCCAGCAGTCCACAGGGGCGGATGGAGCAGTACTTC. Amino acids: CASSPQGRMEQYF. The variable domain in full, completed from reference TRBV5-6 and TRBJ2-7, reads DAGVTQSPTHLIKTRGQQVTLRCSPKSGHDTVSWYQQALGQGPQFIFQYYEEEERQRGNFPDRFSGHQFPNYSSELNVNALLLGDSALYLCASSPQGRMEQYFGPGTRLTVT.

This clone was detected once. CDR3 in DNA: TGTGCCACCAGCTCCCGCCCCGTGGGGACCTACCCGGGCACTGAAGCTTTCTTT. This gives the protein CATSSRPVGTYPGTEAFF. This chain joins TRBV15 and TRBJ1-1; maybe TRBD1 (5 bases). CDR1 is LNHNV and CDR2 is YYDKDF in the germline V gene (reference sequence). The V end lost 5 bases, the J end lost 4 bases, and 26 bases lay between the germline ends. The length of the CDR3 is 18 residues.

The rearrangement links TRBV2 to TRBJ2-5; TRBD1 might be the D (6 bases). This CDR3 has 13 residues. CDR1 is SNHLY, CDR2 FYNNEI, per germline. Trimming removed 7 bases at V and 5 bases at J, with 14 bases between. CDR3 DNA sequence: TGTGCCAGCATGACAGGCCCTAGGGAGACCCAGTACTTC. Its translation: CASMTGPRETQYF.

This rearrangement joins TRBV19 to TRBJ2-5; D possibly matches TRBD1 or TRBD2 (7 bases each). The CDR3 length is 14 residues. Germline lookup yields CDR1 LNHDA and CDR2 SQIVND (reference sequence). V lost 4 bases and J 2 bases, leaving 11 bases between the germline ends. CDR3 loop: CASSRQGGQETQYF. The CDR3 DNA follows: TGTGCCAGTAGTAGACAGGGAGGGCAAGAGACCCAGTACTTC.

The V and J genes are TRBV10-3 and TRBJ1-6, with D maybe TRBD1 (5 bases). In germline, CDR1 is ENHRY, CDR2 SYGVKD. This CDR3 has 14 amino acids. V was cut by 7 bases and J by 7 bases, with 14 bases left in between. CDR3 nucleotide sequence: TGTGCCATCACGGGAGGGGATGACAATTCACCCCTCCACTTT. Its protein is CAITGGDDNSPLHF.

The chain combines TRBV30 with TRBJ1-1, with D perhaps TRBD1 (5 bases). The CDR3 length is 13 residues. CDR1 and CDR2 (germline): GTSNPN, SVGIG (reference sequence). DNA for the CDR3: TGTGTGTCGAGCCGGGGCCTGAACACTGAAGCTTTCTTT. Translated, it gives CVSSRGLNTEAFF.

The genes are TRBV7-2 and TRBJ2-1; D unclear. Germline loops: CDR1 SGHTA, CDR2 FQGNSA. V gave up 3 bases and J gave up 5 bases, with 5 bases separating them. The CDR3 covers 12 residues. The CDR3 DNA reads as TGTGCCAGCAGCTTGACCGACAATGAGCAGTTCTTC. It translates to CASSLTDNEQFF.

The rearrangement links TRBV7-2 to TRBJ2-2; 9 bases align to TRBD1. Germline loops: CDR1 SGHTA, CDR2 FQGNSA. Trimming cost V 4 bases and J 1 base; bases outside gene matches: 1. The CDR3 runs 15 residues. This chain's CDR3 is CASSSGQGNTGELFF. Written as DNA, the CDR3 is TGTGCCAGCAGCTCGGGACAGGGGAACACCGGGGAGCTGTTTTTT.

Written as DNA, the CDR3 is TGCGCCAGCAGCCAAGATAAGGTGGCCCACACTGAAGCTTTCTTT. It yields the protein CASSQDKVAHTEAFF. This chain links TRBV4-3 with TRBJ1-1; D not resolved. The CDR3 contains 15 residues. Germline loops: CDR1 LGHNA, CDR2 YSLEER. V lost 0 bases to trimming and J lost 3 bases, with 11 bases between them.

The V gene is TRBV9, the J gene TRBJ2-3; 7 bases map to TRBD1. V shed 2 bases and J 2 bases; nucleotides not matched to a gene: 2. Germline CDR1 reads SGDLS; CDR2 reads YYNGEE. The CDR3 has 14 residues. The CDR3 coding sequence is TGTGCCAGCAGCGTGGGGACAGCCACAGATACGCAGTATTTT. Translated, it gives CASSVGTATDTQYF. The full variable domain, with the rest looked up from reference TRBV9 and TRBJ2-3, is DSGVTQTPKHLITATGQRVTLRCSPRSGDLSVYWYQQSLDQGLQFLIQYYNGEERAKGNILERFSAQQFPDLHSELNLSSLELGDSALYFCASSVGTATDTQYFGPGTRLTVL.

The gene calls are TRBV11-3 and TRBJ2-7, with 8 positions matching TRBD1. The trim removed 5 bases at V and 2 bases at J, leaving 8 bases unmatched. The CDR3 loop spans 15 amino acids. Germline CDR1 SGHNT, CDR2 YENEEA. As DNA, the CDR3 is TGTGCCAGCAGCCCCTCAGGGGGCCTCACCTACGAGCAGTACTTC. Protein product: CASSPSGGLTYEQYF. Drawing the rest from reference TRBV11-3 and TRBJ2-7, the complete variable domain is EAGVVQSPRYKIIEKKQPVAFWCNPISGHNTLYWYLQNLGQGPELLIRYENEEAVDDSQLPKDRFSAERLKGVDSTLKIQPAELGDSAVYLCASSPSGGLTYEQYFGPGTRLTVT.

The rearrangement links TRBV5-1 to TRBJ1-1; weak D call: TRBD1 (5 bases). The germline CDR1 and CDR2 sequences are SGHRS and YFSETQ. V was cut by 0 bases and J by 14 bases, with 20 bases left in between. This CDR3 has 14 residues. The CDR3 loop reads CASSLVRGEGSSFF. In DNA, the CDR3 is TGCGCCAGCAGCTTGGTGCGAGGGGAGGGGTCGAGCTTCTTT.

The CDR3 sequence: CASSLGFAGGFSGNTIYF. The CDR3 nucleotides are TGTGCCAGCAGCTTAGGATTCGCAGGGGGCTTTTCTGGAAACACCATATATTTT. This chain connects TRBV7-2 to TRBJ1-3, with 8 bases that match TRBD1. From germline, CDR1 is SGHTA and CDR2 FQGNSA. The CDR3 consists of 18 residues. The V segment lost 1 base and the J segment 1 base; nucleotides outside the gene matches: 9. The full variable domain, completed using reference TRBV7-2 and TRBJ1-3, is GAGVSQSPSNKVTEKGKDVELRCDPISGHTALYWYRQSLGQGLEFLIYFQGNSAPDKSGLPSDRFSAERTGGSVSTLTIQRTQQEDSAVYLCASSLGFAGGFSGNTIYFGEGSWLTVV.

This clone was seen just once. The CDR3 is CASSVERGGYNEQFF. The CDR3 nucleotides read TGTGCCAGCAGTGTTGAGCGGGGGGGCTACAATGAGCAGTTCTTC. The rearrangement uses TRBV6-4 and TRBJ2-1; 10 bases align to TRBD2. With V trimmed by 4 bases and J by 3 bases, 3 bases remained unmatched. CDR1 and CDR2 from the germline V gene are MRHNA and SNTAGT. This CDR3 comprises 15 residues.